The text below deals with one T cell receptor (beta chain). In the original workflow: Reference gene primers were amplified, and this amplification served to estimate nucleated cell counts. The table came from immunoSEQ multiplex PCR; TCRdb's copy has only in-frame clones and leaves some out. V and J calls plus clone size are reproduced from that table; the DNA served to infer D and trimming. The table shows approximately 390,000 clones, with approximately 89% occurring only once. The data were obtained in a study of blood T cell repertoires in COVID-19. Study context: COVID-19 samples from acute and convalescent phases originated in the United States, Italy and Spain.

V lost 0 bases and J 5 bases, leaving 8 bases between the germline ends. Germline CDR1 is MNHEY and CDR2 is SMNVEV (reference sequence). The length of the CDR3 is 14 residues. This chain connects TRBV27 to TRBJ1-3; D perhaps matches TRBD1 (5 bases). The clonotype originates from a woman aged 60-75 years with COVID-19, enrolled during active disease. Sequenced input: peripheral blood. The DNA for the CDR3 is TGTGCCAGCAGTTTATCGGGGCCGAGAAACACCATATATTTT. Protein sequence: CASSLSGPRNTIYF.